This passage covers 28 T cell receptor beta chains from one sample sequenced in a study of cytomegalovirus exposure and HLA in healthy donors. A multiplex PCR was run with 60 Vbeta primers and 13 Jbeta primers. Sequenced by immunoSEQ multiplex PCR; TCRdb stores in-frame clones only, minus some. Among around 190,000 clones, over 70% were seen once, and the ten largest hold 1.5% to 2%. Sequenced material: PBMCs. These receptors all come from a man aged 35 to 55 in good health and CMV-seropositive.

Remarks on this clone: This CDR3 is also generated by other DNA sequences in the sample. CDR3 sequence (DNA): TGCGCCAGTAGAGGAGACAGGGGAAGCAATCAGCCCCAGCATTTT. Amino acids: CASRGDRGSNQPQHF. V and J are TRBV10-2 and TRBJ1-5, with 8 bases fitting TRBD1. Trimming removed 9 bases from V and 1 base from J; junction bases left unmatched: 8. Per germline, CDR1 WSHSY and CDR2 SAAADI. The CDR3 has 15 residues.

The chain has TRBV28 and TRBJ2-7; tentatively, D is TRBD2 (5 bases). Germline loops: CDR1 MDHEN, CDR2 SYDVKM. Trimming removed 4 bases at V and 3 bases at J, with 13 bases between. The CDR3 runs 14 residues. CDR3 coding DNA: TGTGCCAGCAGTTCTATGACGGGGAGCTACGAGCAGTACTTC. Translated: CASSSMTGSYEQYF.

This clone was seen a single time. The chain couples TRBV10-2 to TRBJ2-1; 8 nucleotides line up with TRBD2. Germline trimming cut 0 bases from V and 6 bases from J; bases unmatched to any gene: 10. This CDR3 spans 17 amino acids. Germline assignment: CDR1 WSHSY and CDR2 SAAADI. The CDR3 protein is CASSESMSGGPGNEQFF. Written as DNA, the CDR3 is TGCGCCAGCAGTGAGTCGATGTCGGGAGGGCCGGGCAATGAGCAGTTCTTC.

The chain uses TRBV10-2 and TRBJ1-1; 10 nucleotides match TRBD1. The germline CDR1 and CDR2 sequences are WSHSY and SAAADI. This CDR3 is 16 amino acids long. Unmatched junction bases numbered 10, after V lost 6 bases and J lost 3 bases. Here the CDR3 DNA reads TGCGCCAGCAGGAAGACCGGGACAGGGGTTGACACTGAAGCTTTCTTT. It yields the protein CASRKTGTGVDTEAFF.

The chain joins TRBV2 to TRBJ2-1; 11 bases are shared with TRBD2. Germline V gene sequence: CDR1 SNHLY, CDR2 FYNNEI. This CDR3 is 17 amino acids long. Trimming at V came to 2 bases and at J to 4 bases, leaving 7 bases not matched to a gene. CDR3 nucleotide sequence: TGTGCCAGCAGTGAACTGGTAGCGGGAGGGCTGTACAATGAGCAGTTCTTC. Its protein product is CASSELVAGGLYNEQFF. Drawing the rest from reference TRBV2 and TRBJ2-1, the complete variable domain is EPEVTQTPSHQVTQMGQEVILRCVPISNHLYFYWYRQILGQKVEFLVSFYNNEISEKSEIFDDQFSVERPDGSNFTLKIRSTKLEDSAMYFCASSELVAGGLYNEQFFGPGTRLTVL.

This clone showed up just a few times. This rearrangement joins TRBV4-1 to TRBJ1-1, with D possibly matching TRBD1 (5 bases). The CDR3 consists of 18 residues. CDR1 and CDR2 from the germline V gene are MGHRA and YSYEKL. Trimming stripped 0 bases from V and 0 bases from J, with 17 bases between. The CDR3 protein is CASSQDLAGGIMNTEAFF. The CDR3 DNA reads TGCGCCAGCAGCCAAGATCTGGCGGGGGGAATCATGAACACTGAAGCTTTCTTT.

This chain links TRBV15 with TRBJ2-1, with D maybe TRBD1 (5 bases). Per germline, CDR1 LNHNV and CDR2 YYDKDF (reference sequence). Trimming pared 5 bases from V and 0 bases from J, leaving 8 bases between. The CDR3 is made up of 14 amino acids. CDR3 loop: CATSGHSSYNEQFF. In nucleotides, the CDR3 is TGTGCCACCAGCGGACATAGCTCCTACAATGAGCAGTTCTTC.

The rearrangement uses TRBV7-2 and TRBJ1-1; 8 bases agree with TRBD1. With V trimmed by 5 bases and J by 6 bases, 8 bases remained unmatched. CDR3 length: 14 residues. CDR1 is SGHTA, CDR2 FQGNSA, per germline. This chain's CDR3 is CASSGRTGSPEAFF. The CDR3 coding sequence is TGTGCCAGCAGCGGACGGACAGGGTCCCCTGAAGCTTTCTTT.

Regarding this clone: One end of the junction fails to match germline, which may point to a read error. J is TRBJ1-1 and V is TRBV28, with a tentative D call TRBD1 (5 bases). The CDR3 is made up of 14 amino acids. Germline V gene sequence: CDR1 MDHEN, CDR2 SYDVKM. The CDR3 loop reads CASSLVGGNTEASF. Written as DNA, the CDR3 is TGTGCCAGCAGTTTGGTCGGGGGGAACACTGAAGCTTCCTTT.

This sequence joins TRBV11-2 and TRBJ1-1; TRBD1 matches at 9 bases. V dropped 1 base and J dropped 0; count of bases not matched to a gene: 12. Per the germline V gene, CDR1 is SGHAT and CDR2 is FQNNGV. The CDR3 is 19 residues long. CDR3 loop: CASSLAPDRGWGLNTEAFF. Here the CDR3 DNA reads TGTGCCAGCAGCTTAGCTCCGGACAGGGGCTGGGGACTGAACACTGAAGCTTTCTTT.

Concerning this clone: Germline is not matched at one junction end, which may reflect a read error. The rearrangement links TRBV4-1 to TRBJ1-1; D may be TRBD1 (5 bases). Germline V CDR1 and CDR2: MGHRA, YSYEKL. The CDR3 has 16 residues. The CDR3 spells CASTQDGGGGMGEAFF. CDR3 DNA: TGCGCCAGCACCCAAGACGGGGGGGGAGGGATGGGTGAAGCTTTCTTT.

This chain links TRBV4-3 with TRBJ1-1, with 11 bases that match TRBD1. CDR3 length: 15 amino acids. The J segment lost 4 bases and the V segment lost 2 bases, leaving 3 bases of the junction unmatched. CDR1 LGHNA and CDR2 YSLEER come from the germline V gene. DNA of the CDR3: TGCGCCAGCAGCCAAAAGGGACAGGGGGGCACTGAAGCTTTCTTT. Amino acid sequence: CASSQKGQGGTEAFF.

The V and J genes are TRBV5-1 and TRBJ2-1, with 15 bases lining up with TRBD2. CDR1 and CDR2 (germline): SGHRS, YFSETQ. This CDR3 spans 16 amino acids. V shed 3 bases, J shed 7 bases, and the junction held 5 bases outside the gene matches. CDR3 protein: CASSSLGTSGRNEQFF. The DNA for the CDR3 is TGCGCCAGCAGCTCTCTCGGGACTAGCGGGAGGAATGAGCAGTTCTTC.

The chain's CDR3 is CATSRVWTGGLGAFF. Here the CDR3 DNA reads TGTGCCACCAGCAGAGTTTGGACAGGGGGACTAGGGGCTTTCTTT. This sequence joins TRBV15 and TRBJ1-1; 10 bases map to TRBD1. Looked up from germline, CDR1 is LNHNV and CDR2 is YYDKDF (reference sequence). There are 15 residues in the CDR3. V lost 1 base and J lost 11; bases outside the gene matches: 10.

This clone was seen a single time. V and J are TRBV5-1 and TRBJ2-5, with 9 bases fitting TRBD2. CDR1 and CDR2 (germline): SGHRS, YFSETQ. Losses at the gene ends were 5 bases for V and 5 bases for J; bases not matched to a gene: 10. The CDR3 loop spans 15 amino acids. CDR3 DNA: TGCGCCAGCAGAGGCGGGAGGGGGCTTGGGGAGACCCAGTACTTC. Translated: CASRGGRGLGETQYF.

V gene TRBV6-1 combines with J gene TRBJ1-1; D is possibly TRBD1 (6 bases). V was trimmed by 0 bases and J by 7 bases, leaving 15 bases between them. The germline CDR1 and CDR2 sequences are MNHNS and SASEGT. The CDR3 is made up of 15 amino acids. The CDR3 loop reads CASSEAGGRVGEAFF. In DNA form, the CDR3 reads TGTGCCAGCAGTGAAGCAGGGGGGAGGGTTGGTGAAGCTTTCTTT.

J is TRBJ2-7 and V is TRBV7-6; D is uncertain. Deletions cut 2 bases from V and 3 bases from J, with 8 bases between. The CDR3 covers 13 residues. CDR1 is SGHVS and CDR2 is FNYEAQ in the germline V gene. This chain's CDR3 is CASSLWRSYEQYF. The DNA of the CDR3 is TGTGCCAGCAGCTTATGGCGGAGCTACGAGCAGTACTTC.

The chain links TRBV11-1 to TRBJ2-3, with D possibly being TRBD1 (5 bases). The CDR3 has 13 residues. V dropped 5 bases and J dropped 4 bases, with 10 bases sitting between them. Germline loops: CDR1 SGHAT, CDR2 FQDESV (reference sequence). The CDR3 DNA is TGTGCCAGCAGCCAAACAGGTTCAGATACGCAGTATTTT. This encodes CASSQTGSDTQYF.

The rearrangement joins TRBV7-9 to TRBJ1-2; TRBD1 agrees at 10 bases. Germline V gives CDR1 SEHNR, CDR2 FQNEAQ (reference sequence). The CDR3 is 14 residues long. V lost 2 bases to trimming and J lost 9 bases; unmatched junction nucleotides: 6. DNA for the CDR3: TGTGCCAGCAGCTTATCCGGGACAGGGGAGCGCTACACCTTC. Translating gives CASSLSGTGERYTF.

DNA for the CDR3: TGCGCCAGCATGGGGGGGGCATCAGGCACTGAAGCTTTCTTT. Translated, it gives CASMGGASGTEAFF. This chain connects TRBV5-1 to TRBJ1-1; weak D call: TRBD1 (6 bases). In germline, CDR1 is SGHRS, CDR2 YFSETQ. The CDR3 covers 14 residues. Trimming pared 6 bases from V and 4 bases from J, leaving 16 bases between.

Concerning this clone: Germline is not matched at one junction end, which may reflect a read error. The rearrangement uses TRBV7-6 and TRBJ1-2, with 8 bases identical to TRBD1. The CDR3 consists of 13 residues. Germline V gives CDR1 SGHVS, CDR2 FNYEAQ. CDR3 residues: CASSSHRGSGHTF. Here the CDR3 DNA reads TGTGCCAGCAGCTCCCACAGGGGGTCTGGCCACACCTTC.

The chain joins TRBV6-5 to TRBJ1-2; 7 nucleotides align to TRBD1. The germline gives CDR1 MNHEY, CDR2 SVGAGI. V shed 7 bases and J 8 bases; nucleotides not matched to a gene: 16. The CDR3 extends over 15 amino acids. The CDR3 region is CASNLGGRGYSGYTF. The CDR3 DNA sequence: TGTGCCAGCAATCTAGGTGGCAGGGGGTATTCAGGCTACACCTTC.

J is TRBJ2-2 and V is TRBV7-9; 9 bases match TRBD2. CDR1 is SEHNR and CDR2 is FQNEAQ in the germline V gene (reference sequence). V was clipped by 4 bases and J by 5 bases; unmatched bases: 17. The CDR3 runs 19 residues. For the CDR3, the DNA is TGTGCCAGCAGCTATGTTCGGTCGCTAGCGGGATTTGGAACCGGGGAGCTGTTTTTT. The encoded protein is CASSYVRSLAGFGTGELFF. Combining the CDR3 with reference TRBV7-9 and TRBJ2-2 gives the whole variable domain DTGVSQNPRHKITKRGQNVTFRCDPISEHNRLYWYRQTLGQGPEFLTYFQNEAQLEKSRLLSDRFSAERPKGSFSTLEIQRTEQGDSAMYLCASSYVRSLAGFGTGELFFGEGSRLTVL.

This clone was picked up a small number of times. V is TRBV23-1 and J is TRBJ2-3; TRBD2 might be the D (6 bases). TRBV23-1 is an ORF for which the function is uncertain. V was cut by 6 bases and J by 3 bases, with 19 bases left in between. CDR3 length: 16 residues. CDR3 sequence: CASSRMWGEKTDTQYF. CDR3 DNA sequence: TGCGCCAGCAGCCGAATGTGGGGGGAGAAAACAGATACGCAGTATTTT.

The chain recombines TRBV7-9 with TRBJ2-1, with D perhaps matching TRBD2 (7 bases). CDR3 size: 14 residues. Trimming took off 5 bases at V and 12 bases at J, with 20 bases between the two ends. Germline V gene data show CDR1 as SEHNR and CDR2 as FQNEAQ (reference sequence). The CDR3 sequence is CASSQGGGWGGQFF. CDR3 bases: TGTGCCAGCAGCCAAGGGGGGGGGTGGGGAGGGCAGTTCTTC.

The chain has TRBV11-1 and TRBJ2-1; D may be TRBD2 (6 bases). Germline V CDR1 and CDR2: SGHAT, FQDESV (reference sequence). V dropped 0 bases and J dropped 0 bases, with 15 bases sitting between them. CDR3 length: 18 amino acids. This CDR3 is CASSLARGAESSYNEQFF. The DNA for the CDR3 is TGTGCCAGCAGCTTAGCGCGGGGAGCCGAGAGCTCCTACAATGAGCAGTTCTTC.

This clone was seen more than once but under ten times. Here the CDR3 reads CASSEVAVSYEQYF. As DNA, the CDR3 is TGTGCCAGCAGTGAGGTGGCAGTCTCCTACGAGCAGTACTTC. The V call is TRBV2, the J call TRBJ2-7, with no clear D. From germline, CDR1 is SNHLY and CDR2 FYNNEI. This CDR3 contains 14 residues. V lost 3 bases to trimming and J lost 0 bases, with 9 bases between them.

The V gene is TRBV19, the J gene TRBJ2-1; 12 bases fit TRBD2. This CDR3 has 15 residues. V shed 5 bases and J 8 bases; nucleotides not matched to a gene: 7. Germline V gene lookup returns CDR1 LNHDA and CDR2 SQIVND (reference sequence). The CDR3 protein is CASSRFLAGGHEQFF. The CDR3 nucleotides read TGTGCCAGTAGTCGGTTCCTAGCGGGAGGGCATGAGCAGTTCTTC.